Shown below are 8 T cell receptor beta chains from a single sample sequenced in a study of OX40 agonist ivuxolimab in advanced cancers. Library prep was done by the immunoSEQ multiplex PCR assay. This is the immuneACCESS table as TCRdb keeps it, with only in-frame sequences that have V and J called. A part of the clones is gone; compared with another copy, unresolved V genes explain less than half, and the rest is unexplained. The sample table lists some 70,000 clones, about 89% of them with a count of one. The ten largest clonotypes hold around 2.1% of the sample. The sequenced sample was CD4+ or CD8+ T cells sorted from blood, obtained in a trial of the OX40 agonist ivuxolimab. These receptors all stem from an adult with an advanced solid tumor such as melanoma, head and neck, liver or kidney cancer.

In its sample, this clone was seen a few times. Other DNA variants within this sample encode the same CDR3. This chain connects TRBV4-3 to TRBJ1-2; D gene uncertain. Between the trimmed V and J ends, which lost 0 bases and 8 bases, there was a span of 10 bases. Germline V gene data show CDR1 as LGHNA and CDR2 as YSLEER. The CDR3 sequence is 13 residues long. The CDR3 loop reads CASSQDMGEGYTF. The CDR3 bases are TGCGCCAGCAGCCAAGATATGGGAGAGGGCTACACCTTC.

The chain recombines TRBV5-1 with TRBJ2-7, with TRBD1 matching 8 bases. CDR1 is SGHRS, CDR2 YFSETQ, per germline. This CDR3 is 14 amino acids long. Trimming at V came to 1 base and at J to 1 base, leaving 1 base not matched to a gene. As DNA, the CDR3 is TGCGCCAGCAGCTTGAGACAGGGGTCCTACGAGCAGTACTTC. Encoded protein: CASSLRQGSYEQYF.

This rearrangement joins TRBV6-1 to TRBJ2-1; no firm D call. Germline CDR1 reads MNHNS; CDR2 reads SASEGT. Trimming shortened V by 0 bases and J by 6 bases, and 9 bases separated the two germline ends. This CDR3 is built from 14 residues. In nucleotides, the CDR3 is TGTGCCAGCAGTGAAGCGGGGTCCCGCAATGAGCAGTTCTTC. Translated: CASSEAGSRNEQFF.

The chain is built from TRBV2 and TRBJ2-3; 10 bases line up with TRBD2. CDR1 and CDR2 from the germline V gene are SNHLY and FYNNEI. This CDR3 has 16 amino acids. The J segment lost 1 base and the V segment lost 4 bases, leaving 5 bases of the junction unmatched. CDR3 sequence reads: CASSVRGLAGTDTQYF. The CDR3 DNA reads as TGTGCCAGCAGTGTGCGAGGACTAGCGGGCACAGATACGCAGTATTTT.

The chain employs TRBV19 and TRBJ2-1; 9 nucleotides line up with TRBD1. The trim removed 7 bases at V and 3 bases at J, leaving 7 bases unmatched. The CDR3 sequence is 15 residues long. From germline, CDR1 is LNHDA and CDR2 SQIVND (reference sequence). CDR3 amino acids: CASTAGTGNYNEQFF. CDR3 nucleotides: TGTGCCAGTACCGCCGGGACAGGGAACTACAATGAGCAGTTCTTC.

V is TRBV6-5 and J is TRBJ1-4; no firm D call. Germline V lookup: CDR1 MNHEY, CDR2 SVGAGI. V lost 0 bases, J lost 11 bases, and 10 bases lay in between. CDR3 length: 13 residues. The DNA for the CDR3 is TGTGCCAGCAGTTACTCGGCCAGCTCGAAACTGTTTTTT. It yields the protein CASSYSASSKLFF.

The V call is TRBV10-3, the J call TRBJ2-2; tentative D call: TRBD1 (5 bases). V gave up 6 bases and J gave up 7 bases, with 12 bases separating them. The CDR3 consists of 13 residues. Germline V lookup: CDR1 ENHRY, CDR2 SYGVKD. The CDR3 nucleotides are TGTGCCATCAGGGCAGGGAAGGACGGGGAGCTGTTTTTT. Translation gives CAIRAGKDGELFF.

V gene TRBV19 combines with J gene TRBJ2-1, with TRBD2 matching 10 bases. V was clipped by 5 bases and J by 8 bases; unmatched bases: 6. The CDR3 has 14 amino acids. Germline CDR1 reads LNHDA; CDR2 reads SQIVND (reference sequence). The CDR3 region has the DNA TGTGCCAGTAGTCTCCGGAGCGGGGGGGATGAGCAGTTCTTC. Translating gives CASSLRSGGDEQFF.